This passage covers 14 T cell receptor beta chains from one sample sequenced in a study of radiotherapy plus CTLA-4 blockade in lung cancer. Assay: immunoSEQ multiplex PCR; the TCRdb copy retains only in-frame clones and omits some. The table shows roughly 97,000 clones, with about 70% occurring only once. Sequencing used peripheral blood, obtained from a patient treated with radiotherapy plus ipilimumab. All receptors come from a human donor with non-small cell lung cancer who had a partial response to radiotherapy plus ipilimumab. Some clones in this sample may be carry-over from other donors' samples.

The rearrangement joins TRBV7-2 to TRBJ1-2; D uncertain. Germline CDR1 SGHTA, CDR2 FQGNSA. Trimming took off 1 base at V and 1 base at J, with 10 bases between the two ends. This CDR3 is 15 amino acids long. CDR3 bases: TGTGCCAGCAGCTTAGATGCGGGTATTAACTATGGCTACACCTTC. Its translation is CASSLDAGINYGYTF.

This CDR3 reads CASSVQTGPQETQYF. CDR3 nucleotides: TGTGCCAGCAGCGTCCAGACAGGACCCCAAGAGACCCAGTACTTC. The V and J genes are TRBV9 and TRBJ2-5; D is possibly TRBD1 (6 bases). The V and J ends lost 2 bases and 1 base respectively, with 12 bases between them. The CDR3 covers 15 residues. The germline gives CDR1 SGDLS, CDR2 YYNGEE.

This clone was detected once. The genes are TRBV5-1 and TRBJ1-1; no firm D call. This CDR3 contains 13 residues. V was clipped by 4 bases and J by 1 base, with 8 bases between them. Per the germline V gene, CDR1 is SGHRS and CDR2 is YFSETQ. CDR3 DNA sequence: TGCGCCAGCAGCCCACCTAAGAACACTGAAGCTTTCTTT. Residues: CASSPPKNTEAFF. Full variable domain (missing parts from reference TRBV5-1 and TRBJ1-1): KAGVTQTPRYLIKTRGQQVTLSCSPISGHRSVSWYQQTPGQGLQFLFEYFSETQRNKGNFPGRFSGRQFSNSRSEMNVSTLELGDSALYLCASSPPKNTEAFFGQGTRLTVV.

The V and J genes are TRBV19 and TRBJ1-1; no firm D call. The germline V gene has CDR1 LNHDA and CDR2 SQIVND (reference sequence). This CDR3 is built from 13 residues. V gave up 4 bases and J gave up 2 bases, with 8 bases separating them. Written as DNA, the CDR3 is TGTGCCAGTAGTAACCTCGGTAACACTGAAGCTTTCTTT. As protein: CASSNLGNTEAFF.

Ten or more counts support this clone. The V and J genes are TRBV19 and TRBJ2-7; D is ambiguous. The germline V and J ends were trimmed by 5 bases and 2 bases, with 10 bases remaining between them. From germline, CDR1 is LNHDA and CDR2 SQIVND (reference sequence). The CDR3 is 13 residues long. This CDR3 is CASSSVYPYEQYF. As DNA, the CDR3 is TGTGCCAGTAGTTCAGTATACCCCTACGAGCAGTACTTC.

This clone was counted a few times. This sequence joins TRBV10-2 and TRBJ2-1; 10 nucleotides agree with TRBD2. The J segment lost 6 bases and the V segment lost 3 bases, leaving 5 bases of the junction unmatched. Looked up from germline, CDR1 is WSHSY and CDR2 is SAAADI. The CDR3 loop spans 15 amino acids. CDR3 amino acids: CASSDQRGGFNEQFF. The CDR3 nucleotides are TGCGCCAGCAGTGACCAGCGGGGGGGCTTCAATGAGCAGTTCTTC.

The chain has TRBV28 and TRBJ1-1; D possibly corresponds to TRBD1 (6 bases). CDR1 and CDR2 (germline): MDHEN, SYDVKM. V shed 2 bases and J shed 7 bases, with 11 bases lying between them. This CDR3 has 13 amino acids. The CDR3 DNA is TGTGCCAGCAGTTTAAACCAGGGGAATGAAGCTTTCTTT. It encodes CASSLNQGNEAFF.

The chain uses TRBV6-6 and TRBJ2-5; no reliable D call. Judging by the DNA end, TRBJ2-7 fits better; the J call may be wrong. The CDR3 consists of 15 residues. Germline CDR1 and CDR2: MNHNY and SVGAGI (reference sequence). This chain's CDR3 is CASSPALGNSYEQYF. The CDR3 nucleotides read TGTGCCAGCAGCCCCGCCCTGGGCAACTCCTACGAGCAGTACTTC.

The chain is built from TRBV15 and TRBJ1-2; 7 nucleotides agree with TRBD1. The V segment lost 1 base and the J segment 8 bases; nucleotides outside the gene matches: 7. The CDR3 runs 14 residues. Germline lookup yields CDR1 LNHNV and CDR2 YYDKDF (reference sequence). Written as DNA, the CDR3 is TGTGCCACCAGCAGAGTCATTACAGGGGAAGGCTACACCTTC. It encodes CATSRVITGEGYTF.

The rearrangement links TRBV28 to TRBJ2-7; D gene ambiguous. CDR1 and CDR2 (germline): MDHEN, SYDVKM. CDR3 length equals 13 residues. Deletions cut 3 bases from V and 0 bases from J, with 6 bases between. DNA of the CDR3: TGTGCCAGCAGTTTCCAGTTCTCCTACGAGCAGTACTTC. This gives the protein CASSFQFSYEQYF.

This clone has a handful of counts. The chain uses TRBV7-9 and TRBJ2-7; 10 bases are a match to TRBD2. J gave up 12 bases and V 3 bases, and 14 bases lay outside the gene matches. The CDR3 has 15 amino acids. CDR1 and CDR2 from the germline V gene are SEHNR and FQNEAQ (reference sequence). CDR3 residues: CASSLSGSGRGVLYF. The CDR3 DNA sequence: TGTGCCAGCAGCTTGAGTGGAAGCGGGAGGGGGGTGCTGTACTTC.

This clone was detected once. The gene calls are TRBV5-6 and TRBJ2-7; TRBD2 matches at 11 bases. After removal of 1 base from V and 7 bases from J, the junction contained 10 bases not matched to a gene. Germline V gene lookup returns CDR1 SGHDT and CDR2 YYEEEE. There are 16 residues in the CDR3. CDR3 DNA sequence: TGTGCCAGCAGCTTGCTGGTAGCGGGAGGGCCGGGGGAGCAGTACTTC. Its translation: CASSLLVAGGPGEQYF. The entire variable domain, with the rest obtained from reference TRBV5-6 and TRBJ2-7, is as follows: DAGVTQSPTHLIKTRGQQVTLRCSPKSGHDTVSWYQQALGQGPQFIFQYYEEEERQRGNFPDRFSGHQFPNYSSELNVNALLLGDSALYLCASSLLVAGGPGEQYFGPGTRLTVT.

The rearrangement joins TRBV9 to TRBJ1-3; TRBD1 matches 7 bases. With V trimmed by 4 bases and J by 0 bases, 10 bases remained unmatched. Germline CDR1 is SGDLS and CDR2 is YYNGEE. CDR3 length: 17 residues. For the CDR3, the DNA is TGTGCCAGCAGCAAACAGGGGACCCTTTCCTCTGGAAACACCATATATTTT. Translation: CASSKQGTLSSGNTIYF. The full variable domain, with the rest looked up from reference TRBV9 and TRBJ1-3, is DSGVTQTPKHLITATGQRVTLRCSPRSGDLSVYWYQQSLDQGLQFLIQYYNGEERAKGNILERFSAQQFPDLHSELNLSSLELGDSALYFCASSKQGTLSSGNTIYFGEGSWLTVV.

The table lists this clone with a few counts. As DNA, the CDR3 is TGTGCCAGCAGCCCTCTTGGCTCCGCTGAAGCTTTCTTT. Encoded protein: CASSPLGSAEAFF. The chain recombines TRBV7-9 with TRBJ1-1; the D is unclear. CDR1 and CDR2 (germline): SEHNR, FQNEAQ (reference sequence). This CDR3 spans 13 amino acids. Trimming removed 5 bases from V and 6 bases from J, with 13 bases in between.